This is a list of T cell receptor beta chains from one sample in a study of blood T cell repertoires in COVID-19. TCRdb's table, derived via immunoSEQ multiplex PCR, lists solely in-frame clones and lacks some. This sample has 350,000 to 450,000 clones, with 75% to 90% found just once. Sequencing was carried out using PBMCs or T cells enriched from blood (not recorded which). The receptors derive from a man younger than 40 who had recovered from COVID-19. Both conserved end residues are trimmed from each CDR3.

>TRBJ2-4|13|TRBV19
ASSIYRVGSDIQY
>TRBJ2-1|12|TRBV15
ATSSLRDSGEQF
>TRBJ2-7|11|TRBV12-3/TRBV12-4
ASSLGTTYEQY
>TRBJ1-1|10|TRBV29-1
SVGRGTTEAF
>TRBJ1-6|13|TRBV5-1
ASSLSTGANSPLH
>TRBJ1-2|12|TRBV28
ASSPAAGGEGYT
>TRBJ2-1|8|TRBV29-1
SVNRNEQF
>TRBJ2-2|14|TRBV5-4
ASSLAVQVDTGELF
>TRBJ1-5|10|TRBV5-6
ASSRTDQPQH
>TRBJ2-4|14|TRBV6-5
ASSYEAGFAQNIQY